What follows are 11 T cell receptor beta chains derived from one specimen sequenced in a study of CD8 T cells in ankylosing spondylitis. TCRdb fed the 5' RACE reads into MiXCR, producing one record per CDR3 protein. Of about 300,000 distinct CDR3 sequences in the sample, approximately 10% were seen once. The sequenced material came from blood, either unsorted or a sorted T cell fraction (not recorded which). These receptors came from a female donor with ankylosing spondylitis or in good health (not recorded which).

There are many counts of this clonotype. Mismatch with germline at one junction end may stem from a read error. This sequence joins TRBV12-3 or TRBV12-4 and TRBJ2-7; the D is unclear. This CDR3 region has 14 residues. The CDR3 is CASSLEAGSNEQYF. CDR3 sequence (DNA): TGTGCCAGCAGTTTAGAGGCAGGCTCCAACGAGCAGTACTTC.

In its sample, this clonotype was seen many times. This rearrangement joins TRBV24-1 to TRBJ2-1; 9 bases are shared with TRBD1. Unmatched junction bases numbered 8, after V lost 3 bases and J lost 0 bases. From germline, CDR1 is KGHDR and CDR2 SFDVKD. The CDR3 sequence is 18 residues long. CDR3 in amino acids: CATSDPSGTGHSYNEQFF. The CDR3 nucleotides are TGTGCCACCAGTGATCCGTCCGGGACAGGGCACTCCTACAATGAGCAGTTCTTC.

This chain uses TRBV7-2 with TRBJ2-3, with 8 bases aligning to TRBD2. With V trimmed by 6 bases and J by 4 bases, 6 bases remained unmatched. CDR3 length: 14 amino acids. Germline V gene lookup returns CDR1 SGHTA and CDR2 FQGNSA. CDR3 coding DNA: TGTGCCAGCAGTGGAGCGGGAGTCCCAGATACGCAGTATTTT. Translating it yields CASSGAGVPDTQYF.

This clonotype was recorded at least ten times. This chain joins TRBV20-1 and TRBJ2-1; no clear D gene. The germline V gene encodes CDR1 DFQATT and CDR2 SNEGSKA (reference sequence). CDR3 length equals 11 residues. Trimming took off 5 bases at V and 8 bases at J, with 10 bases between the two ends. The CDR3 DNA sequence: TGCAGTGCTGTCTCAGGCGATGAGCAGTTCTTC. This translates into CSAVSGDEQFF.

The CDR3 region has the DNA TGTGCCAGCAGTGGGCGGGAGGGCCTCACCGGGGAGCTGTTTTTT. It is translated as CASSGREGLTGELFF. This sequence joins TRBV7-2 and TRBJ2-2; 9 nucleotides match TRBD2. V lost 6 bases to trimming and J lost 4 bases; unmatched junction nucleotides: 6. The CDR3 runs 15 residues. Germline CDR1 and CDR2: SGHTA and FQGNSA. The variable domain in full, completed from reference TRBV7-2 and TRBJ2-2, reads GAGVSQSPSNKVTEKGKDVELRCDPISGHTALYWYRQSLGQGLEFLIYFQGNSAPDKSGLPSDRFSAERTGGSVSTLTIQRTQQEDSAVYLCASSGREGLTGELFFGEGSRLTVL.

This clonotype appeared a few times. The V call is TRBV5-6, the J call TRBJ1-1; D may be TRBD1 (6 bases). Germline-derived CDR1 and CDR2 are SGHDT and YYEEEE. The ends were cut back, 1 base at V and 0 bases at J, with 10 bases in the middle. The CDR3 totals 15 residues. The CDR3 DNA follows: TGTGCCAGCAGCTTGCGGGGACAACTGAACACTGAAGCTTTCTTT. Residues: CASSLRGQLNTEAFF.

Ten or more counts support this clonotype. The genes are TRBV7-9 and TRBJ2-1; D is uncertain. This CDR3 is built from 13 residues. The germline V gene encodes CDR1 SEHNR and CDR2 FQNEAQ (reference sequence). V was pared by 5 bases and J by 3 bases, with 8 bases between. The DNA of the CDR3 is TGTGCCAGCAGCCACCCTAGCTACAATGAGCAGTTCTTC. It codes for CASSHPSYNEQFF.

Remarks on this clonotype: Since a much larger clone is just one base distant, this may be a read error. The V and J genes are TRBV5-5 and TRBJ1-5; TRBD2 is a possible D gene (6 bases). The J call may be mistaken, given a closer DNA end match to TRBJ2-3. The CDR3 totals 15 residues. CDR1 is SGHKS, CDR2 YYEKEE, per germline (reference sequence). This chain's CDR3 is CASSLEEGFNQPQYF. CDR3 bases: TGTGCCAGCAGCTTGGAGGAGGGATTCAATCAGCCCCAGTATTTT.

This clonotype was picked up many times. The CDR3 here is CASSLGVTSGYNEQFF. The CDR3, as DNA: TGCGCCAGCAGCTTGGGAGTGACTAGCGGATACAATGAGCAGTTCTTC. The chain has TRBV5-1 and TRBJ2-1; TRBD2 aligns across 9 bases. The germline V gene has CDR1 SGHRS and CDR2 YFSETQ. This CDR3 is built from 16 residues. V lost 0 bases to trimming and J lost 4 bases; unmatched junction nucleotides: 5.

This clonotype was found many times. The chain recombines TRBV5-1 with TRBJ2-1; 9 bases align to TRBD1. V lost 5 bases and J lost 3; bases outside the gene matches: 6. The CDR3 extends over 15 amino acids. CDR1 and CDR2 from the germline V gene are SGHRS and YFSETQ. The CDR3 protein is CASSNTGGGYNEQFF. CDR3 bases: TGCGCCAGCAGTAACACAGGGGGCGGCTACAATGAGCAGTTCTTC.

At least ten counts were recorded for this clonotype. In DNA form, the CDR3 reads TGCGCCAGCAGCTTAACTAGCGAGGGATACAATGAGCAGTTCTTC. This sequence encodes CASSLTSEGYNEQFF. The V gene is TRBV5-1, the J gene TRBJ2-1; 7 positions match TRBD2. This CDR3 comprises 15 residues. Germline V CDR1 and CDR2: SGHRS, YFSETQ. The trim removed 2 bases at V and 4 bases at J, leaving 6 bases unmatched.